A selection of T cell receptor beta chains follows, all from one sample in a study of cytomegalovirus exposure and HLA in healthy donors. Repertoires were generated with immunoSEQ multiplex PCR, while TCRdb's copy carries only in-frame clones and drops some. The sample holds 190,000 or so clones, 70% to 85% seen once. Sequenced input: PBMCs. These receptors came from a boy aged 2 to 9 in good health and CMV-seronegative. CDR3s include the opening cysteine and the closing phenylalanine or tryptophan. D genes are given only for firm matches.

CDR3aa: CASSRRLASMGEQYF
d_gene: NA
j_gene: TRBJ2-7
v_gene: TRBV11-2

CDR3aa: CAISSIIRGRGNTEAFF
d_gene: NA
j_gene: TRBJ1-1
v_gene: TRBV10-3

CDR3aa: CASSRPSLGANEKLFF
d_gene: NA
j_gene: TRBJ1-4
v_gene: TRBV23-1

CDR3aa: CASSRNTGELFF
d_gene: NA
j_gene: TRBJ2-2
v_gene: TRBV18

CDR3aa: CASSTGEYSGNTIYF
d_gene: NA
j_gene: TRBJ1-3
v_gene: TRBV13

CDR3aa: CASSLLVQGTFSYEQYF
d_gene: NA
j_gene: TRBJ2-7
v_gene: TRBV7-8

CDR3aa: CATSGGANTGELFF
d_gene: TRBD2
j_gene: TRBJ2-2
v_gene: TRBV10-3

CDR3aa: CASSFFGSEAFF
d_gene: NA
j_gene: TRBJ1-1
v_gene: TRBV5-4

CDR3aa: CASSLGTGAFF
d_gene: TRBD1
j_gene: TRBJ1-1
v_gene: TRBV19

CDR3aa: CASSWSPGLMNTEAFF
d_gene: NA
j_gene: TRBJ1-1
v_gene: TRBV7-2

CDR3aa: CASSLDEGQGDRYGYTF
d_gene: TRBD1
j_gene: TRBJ1-2
v_gene: TRBV7-9

CDR3aa: CASSNRDTRSGNTIYF
d_gene: NA
j_gene: TRBJ1-3
v_gene: TRBV6-6

CDR3aa: CASSPDLSTSRTVKAQYF
d_gene: NA
j_gene: TRBJ2-3
v_gene: TRBV28

CDR3aa: CASSLGAGSPLHF
d_gene: NA
j_gene: TRBJ1-6
v_gene: TRBV7-9

CDR3aa: CASSPAYDSGGEHEQFF
d_gene: TRBD2
j_gene: TRBJ2-1
v_gene: TRBV4-3

CDR3aa: CASSFWSPVGVEQETQYF
d_gene: NA
j_gene: TRBJ2-5
v_gene: TRBV7-8

CDR3aa: CASTSARGTYEQYF
d_gene: NA
j_gene: TRBJ2-7
v_gene: TRBV2

CDR3aa: CASSPGQGADYGYTF
d_gene: TRBD1
j_gene: TRBJ1-2
v_gene: TRBV5-1

CDR3aa: CAWSVLAGEKETQYF
d_gene: TRBD2
j_gene: TRBJ2-5
v_gene: TRBV30

CDR3aa: CASSKQQGYNEQFF
d_gene: NA
j_gene: TRBJ2-1
v_gene: TRBV7-9

CDR3aa: CASSGSHTADTQYF
d_gene: NA
j_gene: TRBJ2-3
v_gene: TRBV9

CDR3aa: CATRQGFRAYGYTF
d_gene: TRBD1
j_gene: TRBJ1-2
v_gene: TRBV19

CDR3aa: CASSTGGGPNTGELFF
d_gene: TRBD2
j_gene: TRBJ2-2
v_gene: TRBV7-9

CDR3aa: CASSLLAGSYNEQFF
d_gene: TRBD2
j_gene: TRBJ2-1
v_gene: TRBV7-6

CDR3aa: CAWSVSDLSYGYTF
d_gene: NA
j_gene: TRBJ1-2
v_gene: TRBV30

CDR3aa: CASSRYGQNTEAFF
d_gene: NA
j_gene: TRBJ1-1
v_gene: TRBV6-6

CDR3aa: CASSLAGLAGNNEQFF
d_gene: TRBD2
j_gene: TRBJ2-1
v_gene: TRBV7-2

CDR3aa: CASSVAFMSAGGPGELFF
d_gene: TRBD1
j_gene: TRBJ2-2
v_gene: TRBV9

CDR3aa: CASTPRARGGLLRSREQYF
d_gene: TRBD2
j_gene: TRBJ2-7
v_gene: TRBV19

CDR3aa: CASSFHGGQGGYTF
d_gene: NA
j_gene: TRBJ1-2
v_gene: TRBV6-6

CDR3aa: CSVDSGRGKNTEAFF
d_gene: NA
j_gene: TRBJ1-1
v_gene: TRBV29-1

CDR3aa: CASSPVGGSADTQYF
d_gene: NA
j_gene: TRBJ2-3
v_gene: TRBV25-1

CDR3aa: CASSLADRSGYNEQFF
d_gene: TRBD1
j_gene: TRBJ2-1
v_gene: TRBV11-1

CDR3aa: CASSIRSPGTGVGYTF
d_gene: TRBD1
j_gene: TRBJ1-2
v_gene: TRBV19

CDR3aa: CASSRALGNTIYF
d_gene: NA
j_gene: TRBJ1-3
v_gene: TRBV6-5

CDR3aa: CASSDGRGALLLAKNIQYF
d_gene: TRBD2
j_gene: TRBJ2-4
v_gene: TRBV10-2

CDR3aa: CAIGRDSGSNSPLHF
d_gene: NA
j_gene: TRBJ1-6
v_gene: TRBV10-3

CDR3aa: CASTLRGEQFF
d_gene: NA
j_gene: TRBJ2-1
v_gene: TRBV6-5

CDR3aa: CAWSGTGVYEQFF
d_gene: NA
j_gene: TRBJ2-1
v_gene: TRBV30

CDR3aa: CASSSPEAGGKKQYF
d_gene: TRBD2
j_gene: TRBJ2-5
v_gene: TRBV27

CDR3aa: CASTQGAGGELFF
d_gene: TRBD1
j_gene: TRBJ2-2
v_gene: TRBV6-5

CDR3aa: CAWSPGQDSPLHF
d_gene: TRBD1
j_gene: TRBJ1-6
v_gene: TRBV30

CDR3aa: CASRGAFWTEAFF
d_gene: NA
j_gene: TRBJ1-1
v_gene: TRBV19

CDR3aa: CASSADSLAGGPDTGELFF
d_gene: TRBD2
j_gene: TRBJ2-2
v_gene: TRBV9

CDR3aa: CAWSVGVEVYEQYF
d_gene: NA
j_gene: TRBJ2-7
v_gene: TRBV30

CDR3aa: CASSDNNYEQYF
d_gene: NA
j_gene: TRBJ2-7
v_gene: TRBV7-6

CDR3aa: CASSDPSSSYEQYF
d_gene: NA
j_gene: TRBJ2-7
v_gene: TRBV5-1

CDR3aa: CASSISAAHFTDTQYF
d_gene: NA
j_gene: TRBJ2-3
v_gene: TRBV19

CDR3aa: CASSGTANYGYTF
d_gene: TRBD1
j_gene: TRBJ1-2
v_gene: TRBV6-1

CDR3aa: CASSPSGRGTNTEAFF
d_gene: NA
j_gene: TRBJ1-1
v_gene: TRBV18

CDR3aa: CASSEWAEQYF
d_gene: NA
j_gene: TRBJ2-7
v_gene: TRBV6-1

CDR3aa: CASRKGPYNSPLHF
d_gene: NA
j_gene: TRBJ1-6
v_gene: TRBV19

CDR3aa: CASSRGKGGPQYF
d_gene: NA
j_gene: TRBJ2-3
v_gene: TRBV6-5

CDR3aa: CASSQDRVGDNEQFF
d_gene: NA
j_gene: TRBJ2-1
v_gene: TRBV4-3

CDR3aa: CASSLLQETQYF
d_gene: NA
j_gene: TRBJ2-5
v_gene: TRBV18

CDR3aa: CASSPGGLAGETQYF
d_gene: TRBD2
j_gene: TRBJ2-5
v_gene: TRBV5-1

CDR3aa: CASSPTGSSSTDTQYF
d_gene: TRBD1
j_gene: TRBJ2-3
v_gene: TRBV7-7